One and the same sample provided the 6 T cell receptor beta chains below, sequenced in a study of shared clonotypes between healthy human individuals (dated by TCRdb to about 2020). The protocol used for the library was the immunoSEQ multiplex PCR assay. The immuneACCESS repertoire file appears here via TCRdb, limited to in-frame rearrangements. These files lack a portion of the clones; in checked studies, under half of the deficit traces to unresolved V genes, and the cause of the others is not known. The sample table records about 2 million clones; less than 95% of these occur just once. Jointly, the top ten make up 0.9% to 1.3% of the sample. CD8 naive samples were CD45RO-negative cells positively selected for CCR7, giving a CD45RA+CCR7+ population that excluded TemRA cells. Sequencing used naive CD8+ T cells sorted from blood. The cell subset or site tag for this specimen amounts to: CD45RA+CCR7+. The receptor source for this set is a man between 18 and 35 years old in good health.

The CDR3 protein is CASSPRLETQYF. The CDR3 DNA follows: TGTGCCAGCAGCCCCCGGCTGGAGACCCAGTACTTC. The chain is built from TRBV5-8 and TRBJ2-5; D is ambiguous. CDR3 length equals 12 residues. V lost 4 bases, J lost 5 bases, and 9 bases lay in between. In germline, CDR1 is SGHTS, CDR2 YDEGEE.

Regarding this clone: Within the sample, other DNA sequences also encode this same CDR3. The V gene is TRBV6-5, the J gene TRBJ2-2, with D uncertain. Germline loops: CDR1 MNHEY, CDR2 SVGAGI. This CDR3 region has 14 residues. V gave up 0 bases and J gave up 4 bases, with 6 bases separating them. CDR3 sequence: CASSYSSTTGELFF. The CDR3 region has the DNA TGTGCCAGCAGTTACTCGTCCACCACCGGGGAGCTGTTTTTT.

This rearrangement joins TRBV5-4 to TRBJ2-5; no clear D gene. The V end lost 1 base, the J end lost 3 bases, and 7 bases lay between the germline ends. The CDR3 runs 13 residues. CDR1 is SGHNT and CDR2 is YYREEE in the germline V gene (reference sequence). DNA of the CDR3: TGTGCCAGCAGCTTGCTAGACAAAGAGACCCAGTACTTC. It specifies CASSLLDKETQYF.

The chain carries TRBV2 and TRBJ1-1, with TRBD1 as a possible D gene (5 bases). V was trimmed by 3 bases and J by 6 bases, leaving 23 bases between them. This CDR3 comprises 17 residues. Germline CDR1 and CDR2: SNHLY and FYNNEI. For the CDR3, the DNA is TGTGCCAGCAGTGATCGGGGAACCGGGGACTTGAGCGCTGAAGCTTTCTTT. This codes for CASSDRGTGDLSAEAFF.

The chain uses TRBV10-3 and TRBJ2-2; 7 nucleotides agree with TRBD2. From germline, CDR1 is ENHRY and CDR2 SYGVKD. CDR3 length: 15 amino acids. J gave up 0 bases and V 6 bases, and 4 bases lay outside the gene matches. The CDR3 coding sequence is TGTGCCATCAGCCCTAGCGGCCCGAACACCGGGGAGCTGTTTTTT. Translation: CAISPSGPNTGELFF.

The V call is TRBV28, the J call TRBJ2-7, with 9 bases fitting TRBD1. The CDR3 runs to 13 residues. CDR1 MDHEN and CDR2 SYDVKM come from the germline V gene. With 10 bases clipped from V and 2 bases from J, the junction kept 6 bases outside the gene matches. This CDR3 reads CATQDRGTYEQYF. The CDR3 bases are TGTGCCACCCAGGACAGGGGCACCTACGAGCAGTACTTC.